The T cell receptor (beta chain) described here comes from a study of shared clonotypes between healthy human individuals. Study results and caveats: Generally, naive subsets came out with larger estimated richness than memory subsets. Clonotypes shared by all four donors outscored non-shared clonotypes in generation probability.

Genomic DNA belonging to each subset was distributed in equal measure over several immunoSEQ plates. Assay: immunoSEQ multiplex PCR; the TCRdb copy retains only in-frame clones and omits some. Here the sample spans approximately 1,500,000 clones, roughly 96% being singletons. Germline V CDR1 and CDR2: SGHTA, FQGNSA. The CDR3 covers 14 residues. With 1 base clipped from V and 8 bases from J, the junction kept 4 bases outside the gene matches. Note on this clone: As yet, its antigen is unknown.

The sample was naive CD4+ T cells sorted from blood. The sample's subset: CD45RA+ positively selected. This clonotype originated in a man aged 30 to 39 in good health. This chain links TRBV7-2 with TRBJ1-4, with 7 bases lining up with TRBD1. Here the CDR3 reads CASSLGQGWEKLFF. CDR3 DNA sequence: TGTGCCAGCAGCTTAGGACAGGGTTGGGAAAAACTGTTTTTT.